This T cell receptor beta chain was found in a study of cytomegalovirus exposure and HLA in healthy donors (dated by TCRdb to about 2017). Concerning the study at large: According to an earlier analysis of a few hundred of the donors, about 179 million T cells yielded roughly 110 million unique TCR beta sequences and 276 Gb of sequence data. A later genetic analysis took genome-wide SNP genotypes for 398 of the 666 donors and used that subset as a discovery cohort. Alongside the repertoire data, information on donor age, sex, ethnicity and CMV serostatus was compiled. The study profiled the T cell repertoires of 550 to 700 subjects by immunosequencing and related them to cytomegalovirus serostatus. Typing coverage differed by locus: A, B, C, DRB1 and DQB1 were typed in roughly 620-630 donors, DQA1 in approximately 520, DPA1 in roughly 590, and DPB1 in about 450. Approximately 310 gigabases of sequencing data and tens of millions of unique TCR sequences were included in an early release covering several hundred HLA-typed donors. The study combined high-throughput TCR immunosequencing, statistical association of individual TCRs with disease status, and machine learning to predict cytomegalovirus infection status. In an earlier analysis of 550 to 700 of the donors, high-throughput TCR beta sequencing was used to judge whether each TCR beta V gene segment behaved as functional or pseudogenic. Every repertoire in the discovery cohort had been generated on one and the same sequencing platform. Along with the approximately 700-subject first cohort, a separate validation cohort of over a hundred different subjects was used. Among about 370 genotyped donors of the cohort, an average of approximately 240,000 unique TCR beta nucleotide sequences was sequenced per donor, of which 15% to 20% were non-productive. A later analysis re-examined previously published TCR beta repertoires from several hundred donors and added high-resolution HLA genotyping to investigate patterns of TCR occurrence. The study was designed to test whether signatures of past pathogen exposure could be identified by cataloging public T cell receptors. A few DR-DQ haplotypes were handled as single units for association and clustering because linkage in the cohort was strong. The later analysis used no new phenotypic data to find candidate immune exposures, relying instead on TCR beta sequences and their occurrence across donors. HLA typing covered class I and class II loci at four-digit resolution. Among the roughly 400 genotyped donors, 81% belonged to the genetic ancestry cluster associated with self-reported Caucasian donors.

Results and caveats for the whole study, not just this receptor: An earlier analysis of several hundred of the donors showed that most TCR beta V segments appeared in productive rearrangements either about 87% or about 30% of the time, which broadly matched IMGT annotations. A further reported finding was that TCR beta sequences accurately predicted the HLA-A and HLA-B alleles for most subjects in the first cohort. A cluster of highly shared sequence variants was judged likely to be a technical artifact of the sequencing pipeline. While some public TCRs were present in many individuals, most TCR sequences turned up only very rarely across donors. In a later analysis, HLA-associated TCR beta chains showed more clonal expansion and lower generation probabilities than non-associated chains that were equally common. A later analysis reported that several top co-occurrence clusters appeared linked to parvovirus B19, influenza, CMV and Epstein-Barr virus. A later analysis associated approximately 17,000 TCR beta sequences with specific HLA alleles at a false discovery rate of 0.05. Because the 87-base-pair reads could not distinguish some IMGT-functional V segments, including TRBV6-2 and TRBV6-3, those segments were excluded. Most CMV-associated TCR beta chains appeared to be HLA-restricted in a later analysis, and the HLA associations seemed to be driven largely by CMV exposure. The classifier was reported to diagnose cytomegalovirus status with high specificity and sensitivity in both the original cohort and the validation cohort. In vitro tests confirmed that three of the cytomegalovirus-associated TCR beta chains recognize cytomegalovirus antigens. A later genetic analysis reported fewer N-insertions in productive TCRs among donors in an Asian-associated ancestry cluster than the roughly 720-donor mean. The authors suggested that the approach could potentially be extended to other disease states and immunological phenotypes. CMV serostatus was the only immune exposure information available for the cohort. An association between a missense DCLRE1C variant and V-gene and J-gene trimming of TCR beta chains was found in a later genetic analysis and replicated in an independent cohort. This cohort had only TCR beta chains sequenced, and the lack of alpha or paired-chain data limited which features could be detected. Roughly uniform sequencing depth across donors was assumed in presence/absence analyses, although this assumption may not hold. Because some donors lacked HLA typing at each locus, the association tests relied only on the typed subset. The earlier analysis of approximately 590 of the donors excluded roughly 17 rarely observed V segments, including chromosome 9 orphons, because counts were too low. A total of fewer than 200 TCR beta chains were listed by the study as associated with cytomegalovirus. Linkage disequilibrium might explain the correlated functional status among segregating V segments, but an unknown experimental factor could not be excluded. When HLA alleles, especially DR and DQ, strongly co-occurred, attributing TCR associations to individual alleles was difficult. According to a later analysis, TCR association rates differed among HLA loci, with DRB1 alleles showing the most associated TCRs and HLA-C alleles showing the fewest.

Receptors were amplified or captured by the immunoSEQ multiplex PCR assay. A mixture of 60 forward primers for TCR Vbeta segments and 13 reverse primers for TCR Jbeta segments was used in the multiplex PCR. The CDR3 region of rearranged TCR beta genes was amplified from genomic DNA with a multiplex PCR assay. The Illumina HiSeq System was used to sequence the amplified TCR beta libraries as 87-base-pair reads. Processing in the source paper ran as follows. Across the 500 to 850 repertoires, a later analysis counted tens of millions of unique TCR beta chains, 9.5 million to 13 million of which were shared by at least two donors. Raw reads were error-corrected and collapsed into unique sequences by a nearest-neighbor algorithm in which closely related sequences were merged to remove PCR and sequencing errors. To assign V, D and J gene segments, CDR3 sequences were aligned to IMGT reference sequences. Each retained sequence needed at least a six-nucleotide match to both a V gene segment and a J gene segment. A rearrangement counted as productive if the CDR3 had no stop codons and remained in frame with V and J, and every other rearrangement counted as non-productive. CDR3 was defined according to IMGT convention as the region running from the second conserved V-encoded cysteine to the conserved J-encoded phenylalanine. The earlier analysis of around 640 of the donors excluded sequences that lacked an unambiguous match to a single V gene segment. An earlier analysis of fewer than 750 of the donors classified V segments as functional when productive rearrangements were above 56.7% and as segregating when the standard deviation between donors was above 5%. To diagnose cytomegalovirus status from the catalog of TCR beta chain sequences, a statistical classification framework was built. In a later analysis, TCR nucleotide sequences were compared against IMGT/GENE-DB human TR gene sequences so that V and J genes could be assigned. The TCRdist pipeline was used in a later analysis to assign CDR3 sequences and most-parsimonious VDJ recombination scenarios. In a later analysis, every TCR beta chain was defined by the combination of its CDR3 amino acid sequence and its V-gene family, and reads without a unique V-gene family were dropped. To address suspected cross-contamination and a sequencing artifact, a later analysis removed 550 to 750 highly shared, low-generation-probability nucleotide sequences. In a later analysis, a clonal expansion index was calculated for each public chain from normalized within-repertoire ranks of inferred template counts. Generation probabilities in a later analysis came from a VDJ recombination model fitted to out-of-frame rearrangements, and those results were checked against IGoR. A later analysis scored TCR-TCR, TCR-HLA and TCR-CMV co-occurrence with hypergeometric tests, applying a repertoire-size bias correction to TCR pairs. A later analysis estimated false discovery rates by permuting HLA or CMV assignments 20 times. A later analysis grouped co-occurring TCRs with DBSCAN, adding TCRdist sequence similarity when clustering within HLA-allele-positive subsets. Repertoires with fewer than 30,000 or more than 120,000 public chains were left out of co-occurrence clustering, as were a handful of repertoires with anomalous nucleotide sharing. The immuneACCESS repertoire file appears here via TCRdb, limited to in-frame rearrangements. These files lack a portion of the clones; in checked studies, under half of the deficit traces to unresolved V genes, and the cause of the others is not known. V and J calls plus clone size are reproduced from that table; the DNA served to infer D and trimming. This sample comprises 100,000 to 150,000 clones, approximately 81% of them detected only once. The top ten clonotypes cover around 4% of the sample.

Its CDR3 holds 15 amino acids, cysteine through phenylalanine. Kept here is only the CDR3 DNA, which spans 45 bases and is read in frame from base 1. V loses 5 bases of germline sequence and J loses 0 bases, and the interval between the two ends is 13 bases. CDR1 and CDR2 (SGHAT, FQNNGV) derive from the germline V gene. Comment on this clone: Its antigen is currently not known. No quality values exist for individual bases; no much larger clone is one base distant.

In total, approximately 690 healthy bone marrow donors made up the cohort. Cohort members were all nominally healthy when sampled, although unrecorded immune exposures were likely present. The donor tested CMV seropositive, placing the donor among the 289 seropositive members of the cohort. A peripheral blood sample was provided by each donor, and peripheral blood mononuclear cells were used for TCR beta sequencing. Genomic DNA extraction from the blood cell samples was performed with the Qiagen DNeasy Blood Extraction Kit. This TCR derives from a man aged 18 to 35 in good health and CMV-seropositive. The sequenced material came from PBMCs. This chain joins TRBV11-2 to TRBJ2-5; TRBD2 is a possible D gene, resting on 7 matching bases. Read as DNA, the sequence is TGTGCCAGCAGCGGCGGGGGCCTGTACCAAGAGACCCAGTACTTC. Its product reads: CASSGGGLYQETQYF.